A selection of T cell receptor beta chains follows, all from one sample in a study of cytomegalovirus exposure and HLA in healthy donors. Some clones are missing from TCRdb's copy, which holds only in-frame ones; the method was immunoSEQ multiplex PCR. The profile shows more than 130,000 clones, around 90% of them singletons. Sequences were obtained from PBMCs. Receptors originate from a woman under 30 in good health and CMV-seropositive. CDR3s include the opening cysteine and the closing phenylalanine or tryptophan. Fields, in order: clone size, V gene, D gene, J gene, CDR3 DNA, CDR3 protein. The D gene is left open where the match is weak. Clone size is given for some rows only: seen once, a few or many times, or a class if the clone is expanded.

size: .; V: TRBV5-1; D: TRBD2; J: TRBJ2-3; DNA: TGCGCCAGCAGCTTGGGCGGATCTGGGGGGGATACAGATACGCAGTATTTT; CDR3: CASSLGGSGGDTDTQYF
size: .; V: TRBV4-2; D: TRBD1; J: TRBJ2-7; DNA: TGTGCCAGCAGCCAGGGGCGGGACAGGGAGGCCTACGAGCAGTACTTC; CDR3: CASSQGRDREAYEQYF
size: .; V: TRBV11-3; D: .; J: TRBJ2-1; DNA: TGTGCCAGCCAAAAAAGTCAGGCCTACAATGAGCAGTTCTTC; CDR3: CASQKSQAYNEQFF
size: once; V: TRBV28; D: .; J: TRBJ1-1; DNA: TGTGCCACCATAGGGGGAACGGGGAGCACTGAAGCTTTCTTT; CDR3: CATIGGTGSTEAFF
size: .; V: TRBV27; D: .; J: TRBJ1-3; DNA: TGTGCCAGCCCCCTCACAGGAAACACCACATATTTT; CDR3: CASPLTGNTTYF
size: .; V: TRBV9; D: TRBD2; J: TRBJ2-3; DNA: TGTGCCAGCAGCGTAGGTCCCGGGCTACCAGCGGGGGGGACAGATACGCAGTATTTT; CDR3: CASSVGPGLPAGGTDTQYF
size: .; V: TRBV5-1; D: .; J: TRBJ1-2; DNA: TGCGCCAGCAGCTTGGAGGGCCGGGGGGCGTATGGCTACACCTTC; CDR3: CASSLEGRGAYGYTF
size: .; V: TRBV25-1; D: TRBD1; J: TRBJ1-2; DNA: TGTGCCAGCAGTGCCAATAGAGGACAGGGGGCTGACTATGGCTACACCTTC; CDR3: CASSANRGQGADYGYTF
size: .; V: TRBV30; D: TRBD1; J: TRBJ2-7; DNA: TGTGCCTGGGAGGGACAGGTCACGTACGAGCAGTACTTC; CDR3: CAWEGQVTYEQYF
size: few; V: TRBV5-6; D: TRBD1; J: TRBJ1-4; DNA: TGTGCCAGCAGCTTGCGTCTGGCAGGGGGTACGGTTAATGAAAAACTGTTTTTT; CDR3: CASSLRLAGGTVNEKLFF
size: once; V: TRBV11-2; D: TRBD2; J: TRBJ2-5; DNA: TGTGCCAGCAGCTTTGCGGGAGTAGGAGAGACCCAGTACTTC; CDR3: CASSFAGVGETQYF
size: once; V: TRBV5-6; D: .; J: TRBJ2-7; DNA: TGTGCCAGCAGCGTACCAGACAGGTACTCCTACGAGCAGTACTTC; CDR3: CASSVPDRYSYEQYF
size: .; V: TRBV6-1; D: .; J: TRBJ2-1; DNA: TGTGCCAGCAGTGAAGTCCCCAAGAGAACCTACAATGAGCAGTTCTTC; CDR3: CASSEVPKRTYNEQFF
size: .; V: TRBV15; D: .; J: TRBJ1-3; DNA: TGTGCCACCAGCAGAGATAAGGGGCTCGGAAACACCATATATTTT; CDR3: CATSRDKGLGNTIYF
size: .; V: TRBV6-1; D: .; J: TRBJ2-5; DNA: TGTGCCAGCAGTGAAAGTAACTGGGAGACCCAGTACTTC; CDR3: CASSESNWETQYF
size: .; V: TRBV6-6; D: TRBD2; J: TRBJ2-1; DNA: TGTGCCAGCAGCCCTTTTACGGGGGGAAATTACAATGAGCAGTTCTTC; CDR3: CASSPFTGGNYNEQFF
size: few; V: TRBV2; D: TRBD1; J: TRBJ2-7; DNA: TGTGCCAGCAACGGACAGGGTTCCTACGAGCAGTACTTC; CDR3: CASNGQGSYEQYF
size: .; V: TRBV5-1; D: TRBD2; J: TRBJ2-3; DNA: TGCGCCAGCAAGCCTGTAGCGGGAGTCGAGGGGGAGTATTTT; CDR3: CASKPVAGVEGEYF
size: once; V: TRBV30; D: .; J: TRBJ2-1; DNA: TGTGCCTGGAGTGGAAATCAGGGCAATGAGCAGTTCTTC; CDR3: CAWSGNQGNEQFF
size: .; V: TRBV4-1; D: .; J: TRBJ2-3; DNA: TGCGCCAGCAGCCAAGATTTACAAGTTACGCAGTATTTT; CDR3: CASSQDLQVTQYF
size: .; V: TRBV5-4; D: .; J: TRBJ2-1; DNA: TGTGCCAGCAGCTTGCAGGGTGACAATGAGCAGTTCTTC; CDR3: CASSLQGDNEQFF
size: .; V: TRBV5-1; D: .; J: TRBJ2-1; DNA: TGCGCCAGCAGCTTGGGTAGCGGAGGCCCGAATGAGCAGTTCTTC; CDR3: CASSLGSGGPNEQFF
size: .; V: TRBV2; D: TRBD1; J: TRBJ1-6; DNA: TGTGCCAGCAGTTTTGACAGGGCTAATTCACCCCTCCACTTT; CDR3: CASSFDRANSPLHF
size: .; V: TRBV9; D: TRBD1; J: TRBJ2-1; DNA: TGTGCCAGCGCCTGGACAGGGTTTGACTACAATGAGCAGTTCTTC; CDR3: CASAWTGFDYNEQFF
size: .; V: TRBV5-1; D: TRBD1; J: TRBJ2-7; DNA: TGCGCCAGCAGCCAAATGACAGGGGGCAATGCCTACGAGCAGTACTTC; CDR3: CASSQMTGGNAYEQYF
size: .; V: TRBV6-1; D: TRBD2; J: TRBJ2-3; DNA: TGTGCCAGCAGTGAAACCCCGCTAGCGGGAGGGGCGCAGTATTTT; CDR3: CASSETPLAGGAQYF
size: few; V: TRBV28; D: .; J: TRBJ1-6; DNA: TGTGCCAGCAGTTCCCCCGAGATGCGTGGTTCACCCCTCCACTTT; CDR3: CASSSPEMRGSPLHF
size: .; V: TRBV30; D: TRBD1; J: TRBJ2-2; DNA: TGTGCCTGGACAGAGGGACAGCTATACACCGGGGAGCTGTTTTTT; CDR3: CAWTEGQLYTGELFF
size: .; V: TRBV5-6; D: .; J: TRBJ1-2; DNA: TGTGCCAGCAGACCAGGACGGGGAAATAACTATGGCTACACCTTC; CDR3: CASRPGRGNNYGYTF
size: .; V: TRBV9; D: TRBD2; J: TRBJ2-5; DNA: TGTGCCAGCAGCGTAGGGGCGGGAGCTCCAGAGACCCAGTACTTC; CDR3: CASSVGAGAPETQYF
size: .; V: TRBV29-1; D: TRBD1; J: TRBJ1-5; DNA: TGCAGCGTTGGGAACAGGGGGAATCAGCCCCAGCATTTT; CDR3: CSVGNRGNQPQHF
size: .; V: TRBV7-8; D: .; J: TRBJ1-1; DNA: TGTGCCAGCAGCTTAGCAGGGAGGGGGGTCACTGAAGCTTTCTTT; CDR3: CASSLAGRGVTEAFF
size: .; V: TRBV2; D: TRBD2; J: TRBJ2-7; DNA: TGTGCCAGCAGTGGGGATAGCGGGAGGGCCGAGTACTTC; CDR3: CASSGDSGRAEYF
size: .; V: TRBV10-3; D: .; J: TRBJ1-5; DNA: TGTGCCATCGGGAGCGGTGGCAATCAGCCCCAGCATTTT; CDR3: CAIGSGGNQPQHF
size: .; V: TRBV29-1; D: TRBD1; J: TRBJ2-7; DNA: TGCAGCGCCACGGGGACAGGGGACTACGAGCAGTACTTC; CDR3: CSATGTGDYEQYF
size: .; V: TRBV29-1; D: TRBD1; J: TRBJ2-7; DNA: TGCAGCGTTGAAGTCCGCCGGGACAGGACCTACGAGCAGTACTTC; CDR3: CSVEVRRDRTYEQYF
size: .; V: TRBV9; D: .; J: TRBJ1-1; DNA: TGTGCCAGCAGCCCTCATACAGGAAACACTGAAGCTTTCTTT; CDR3: CASSPHTGNTEAFF
size: once; V: TRBV25-1; D: TRBD1; J: TRBJ1-4; DNA: TGTGCCAGCAGTGAATGGACAGGGGGGAATGAAAAACTGTTTTTT; CDR3: CASSEWTGGNEKLFF
size: .; V: TRBV7-8; D: .; J: TRBJ2-2; DNA: TGTGCCAGCAGCCGGGCCGACAGAAACACCGGGGAGCTGTTTTTT; CDR3: CASSRADRNTGELFF
size: .; V: TRBV6-5; D: TRBD1; J: TRBJ1-2; DNA: TGTGCCAGCAGTTACGAGTACAGGGGGAACTATGGCTACACCTTC; CDR3: CASSYEYRGNYGYTF
size: .; V: TRBV7-2; D: TRBD1; J: TRBJ1-4; DNA: TGTGCCAGCAGCCCCCGCCAACTCGACAGGGCAACTAATGAAAAACTGTTTTTT; CDR3: CASSPRQLDRATNEKLFF
size: .; V: TRBV21-1; D: .; J: TRBJ2-7; DNA: TGTGCCAGCAACGACGAGGAGGGGGCGAACTACGAGCAGTACTTC; CDR3: CASNDEEGANYEQYF